The T cell receptor (beta chain) described here comes from a study of glioma-infiltrating T cells after dendritic cell vaccination. Assay: immunoSEQ multiplex PCR; the TCRdb copy retains only in-frame clones and omits some. The sample shows under 100,000 clones, approximately 90% of them seen only once. Per the germline V gene, CDR1 is LNHDA and CDR2 is SQIVND (reference sequence). This CDR3 is 16 amino acids long. J gave up 7 bases and V 10 bases, and 19 bases lay outside the gene matches. The TCR comes from a human donor with glioblastoma. The V and J genes are TRBV19 and TRBJ1-5; the match to TRBD1 covers 7 bases. The sequencing used blood, collected before dendritic cell vaccination. The CDR3 DNA is TGTGCCACTCGGAGAAAAAGACAGGGTTTAGAGCAGCCCCAGCATTTT. Residues: CATRRKRQGLEQPQHF.